The present T cell receptor (beta chain) was sequenced within a study of shared clonotypes between healthy human individuals. It was across several immunoSEQ plates that each subset's genomic DNA was evenly split. As processed by the authors: Junction-only immunoSEQ sequences carried no quality scores, so filtering differed. Method: immunoSEQ multiplex PCR; TCRdb's copy keeps in-frame clones and lacks some. V and J calls plus clone size are reproduced from that table; the DNA served to infer D and trimming. The sample carries millions of clones, over 85% recorded once. Naive CD8 populations comprised CD45RO-negative cells positively selected for CCR7, excluding terminally differentiated effector memory CD45RA+ cells. The sequence was obtained from a man between 18 and 29 years old in good health. Sequencing was performed on naive CD8+ T cells sorted from blood.

CDR3 region: CASSPQLADLTGELFF. The CDR3 region has the DNA TGCGCCAGCAGCCCTCAACTAGCGGACCTCACCGGGGAGCTGTTTTTT. This rearrangement joins TRBV4-3 to TRBJ2-2, with 8 bases matching TRBD2. The CDR3 is made up of 16 amino acids. The germline V gene has CDR1 LGHNA and CDR2 YSLEER. Trimming cost V 4 bases and J 4 bases; bases outside gene matches: 8.